This T cell receptor (beta chain) was identified in a study of CD8 T cells in ankylosing spondylitis. A quantitative 5'-RACE method, one with molecular barcodes, was used to make TCR beta libraries. Via MiXCR, TCRdb re-called the 5' RACE reads, giving one row per CDR3 protein. The sample records about 420,000 distinct CDR3 sequences, approximately 20% being singletons. This clonotype showed up just a few times. The antigen is unknown. The study, taken as a whole, reports: Reportedly, significant enrichment of disease-linked clones occurred in matched ankylosing spondylitis synovial fluid. A number of the motif variants had already been described in reactive arthritis synovial fluid and blood. Disease-linked clones proved CD8+ and comparatively uncommon in peripheral blood. Several highly homologous variants made up a TCR beta motif, and this motif appeared characteristic of ankylosing spondylitis blood.

The CDR3 has 12 residues. The V end lost 4 bases, the J end lost 5 bases, and 9 bases lay between the germline ends. Germline CDR1 and CDR2: SQVTM and ANQGSEA. The chain couples TRBV29-1 to TRBJ1-5, with a weak D call TRBD1 (5 bases). The sequence derives from a male donor with ankylosing spondylitis. The sequencing input was blood, either unsorted or a sorted T cell fraction (not recorded which). CDR3 coding DNA: TGCAGCGTTGGACAGACGGATCAGCCCCAGCATTTT. It codes for CSVGQTDQPQHF. Full variable domain (rest looked up from reference TRBV29-1 and TRBJ1-5): SAVISQKPSRDICQRGTSLTIQCQVDSQVTMMFWYRQQPGQSLTLIATANQGSEATYESGFVIDKFPISRPNLTFSTLTVSNMSPEDSSIYLCSVGQTDQPQHFGDGTRLSIL.